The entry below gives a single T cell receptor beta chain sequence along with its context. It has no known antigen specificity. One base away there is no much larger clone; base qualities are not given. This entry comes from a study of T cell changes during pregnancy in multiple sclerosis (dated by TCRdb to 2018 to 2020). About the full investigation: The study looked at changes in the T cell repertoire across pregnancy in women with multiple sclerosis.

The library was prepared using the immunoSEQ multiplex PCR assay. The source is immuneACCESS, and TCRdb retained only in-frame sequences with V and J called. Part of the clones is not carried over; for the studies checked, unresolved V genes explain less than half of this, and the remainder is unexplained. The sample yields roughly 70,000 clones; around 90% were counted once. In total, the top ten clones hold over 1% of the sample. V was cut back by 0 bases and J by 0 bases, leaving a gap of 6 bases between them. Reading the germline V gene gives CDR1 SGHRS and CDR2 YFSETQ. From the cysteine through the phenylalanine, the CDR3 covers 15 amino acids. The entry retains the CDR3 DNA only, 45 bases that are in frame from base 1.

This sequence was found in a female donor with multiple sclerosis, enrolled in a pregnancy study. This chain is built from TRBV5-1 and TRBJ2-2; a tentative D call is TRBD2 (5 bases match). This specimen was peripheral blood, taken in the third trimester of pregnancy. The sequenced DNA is TGCGCCAGCAGCTTGGGAGGGACGAACACCGGGGAGCTGTTTTTT. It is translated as CASSLGGTNTGELFF.